This T cell receptor (beta chain) comes out of a study of molecular identifiers for immune sequencing clone quantification. This CDR3 comprises 13 residues. V shed 7 bases, J shed 4 bases, and the junction held 6 bases outside the gene matches. Library preparation followed earlier protocols using designated TCR primers. One entry per CDR3 protein results from TCRdb running MiXCR on the PCR reads. The data show about 510,000 distinct CDR3 sequences, around 23% seen once. This clonotype originated in a human donor in good health. Some libraries in this study had Jurkat cell RNA spiked in. Sequencing was done on a sample of naive CD8+ T cells from blood, with Jurkat cell RNA spiked in. As for subset: FACS-sorted CD8+CD4-CCR7+CD45RA+ naive T cells. This chain joins TRBV23-1 and TRBJ1-1; 7 nucleotides agree with TRBD1. TRBV23-1 is an open reading frame whose function is uncertain. This chain's CDR3 is CASTTGMVTEAFF. Written as DNA, the CDR3 is TGCGCCAGCACGACAGGGATGGTCACTGAAGCTTTCTTT.